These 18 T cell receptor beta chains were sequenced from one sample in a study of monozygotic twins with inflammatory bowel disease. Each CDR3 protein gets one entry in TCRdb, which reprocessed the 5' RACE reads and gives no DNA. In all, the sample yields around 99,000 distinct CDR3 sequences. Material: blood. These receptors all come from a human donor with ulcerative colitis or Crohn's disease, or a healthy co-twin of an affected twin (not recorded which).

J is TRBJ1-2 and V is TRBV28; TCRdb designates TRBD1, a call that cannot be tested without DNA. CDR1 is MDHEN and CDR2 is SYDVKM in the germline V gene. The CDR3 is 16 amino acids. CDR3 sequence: CASSEKGAAGRYGYTF.

CDR3 loop: CASNVLSGANVLTF. The chain recombines TRBV5-1 with TRBJ2-6. This CDR3 region has 14 residues. From germline, CDR1 is SGHRS and CDR2 YFSETQ.

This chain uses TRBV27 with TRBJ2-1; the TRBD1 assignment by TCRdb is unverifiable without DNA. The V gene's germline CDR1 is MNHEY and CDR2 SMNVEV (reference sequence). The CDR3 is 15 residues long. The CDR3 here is CASSPLLAPYNEQFF.

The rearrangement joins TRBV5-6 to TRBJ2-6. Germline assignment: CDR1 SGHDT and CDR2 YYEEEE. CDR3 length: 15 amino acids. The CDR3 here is CASSLGVSGANVLTF.

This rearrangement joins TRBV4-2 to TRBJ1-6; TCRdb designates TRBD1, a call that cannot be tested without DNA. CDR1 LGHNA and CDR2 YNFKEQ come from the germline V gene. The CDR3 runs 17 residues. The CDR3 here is CASSQHQQGSYNSPLHF.

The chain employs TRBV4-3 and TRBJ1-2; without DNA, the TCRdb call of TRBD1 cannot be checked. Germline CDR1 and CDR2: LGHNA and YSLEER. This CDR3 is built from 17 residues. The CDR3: CASSQQETGISNYGYTF.

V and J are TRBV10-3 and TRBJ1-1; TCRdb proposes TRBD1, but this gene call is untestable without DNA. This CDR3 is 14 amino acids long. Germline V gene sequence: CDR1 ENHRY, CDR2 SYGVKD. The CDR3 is CAISNPGHATEAFF.

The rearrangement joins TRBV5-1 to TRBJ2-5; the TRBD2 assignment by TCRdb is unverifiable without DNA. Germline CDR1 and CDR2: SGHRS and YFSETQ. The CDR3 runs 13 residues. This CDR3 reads CASSLMREETQYF. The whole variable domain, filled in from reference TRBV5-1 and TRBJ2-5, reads KAGVTQTPRYLIKTRGQQVTLSCSPISGHRSVSWYQQTPGQGLQFLFEYFSETQRNKGNFPGRFSGRQFSNSRSEMNVSTLELGDSALYLCASSLMREETQYFGPGTRLLVL.

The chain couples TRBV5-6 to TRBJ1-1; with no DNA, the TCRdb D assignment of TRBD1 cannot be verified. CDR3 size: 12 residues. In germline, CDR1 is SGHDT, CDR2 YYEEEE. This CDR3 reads CASSLQTGGAFF.

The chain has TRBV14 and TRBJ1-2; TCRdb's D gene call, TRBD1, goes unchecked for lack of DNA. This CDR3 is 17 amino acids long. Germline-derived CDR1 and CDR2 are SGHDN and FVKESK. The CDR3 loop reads CASSQAFWTVPNYGYTF.

Here the CDR3 reads CSAPGLAGDLGNEQFF. The rearrangement joins TRBV20-1 to TRBJ2-1; TCRdb reports TRBD2, a call that lacks DNA to check it against. CDR1 is DFQATT and CDR2 is SNEGSKA in the germline V gene (reference sequence). The CDR3 length is 16 residues.

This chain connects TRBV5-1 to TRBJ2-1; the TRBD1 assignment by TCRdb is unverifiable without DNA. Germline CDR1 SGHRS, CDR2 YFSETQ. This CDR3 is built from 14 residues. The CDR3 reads CASTWSGTGNEQFF.

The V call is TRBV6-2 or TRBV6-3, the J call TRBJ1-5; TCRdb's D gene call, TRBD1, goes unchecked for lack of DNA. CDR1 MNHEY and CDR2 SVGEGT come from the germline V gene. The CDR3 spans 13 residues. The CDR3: CASSQSPESPQHF.

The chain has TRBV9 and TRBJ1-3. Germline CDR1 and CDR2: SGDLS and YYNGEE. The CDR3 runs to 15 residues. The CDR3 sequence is CASSYQALSGNTIYF.

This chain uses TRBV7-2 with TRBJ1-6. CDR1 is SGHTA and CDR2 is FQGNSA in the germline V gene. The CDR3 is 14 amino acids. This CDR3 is CASSLIDYNSPLHF.

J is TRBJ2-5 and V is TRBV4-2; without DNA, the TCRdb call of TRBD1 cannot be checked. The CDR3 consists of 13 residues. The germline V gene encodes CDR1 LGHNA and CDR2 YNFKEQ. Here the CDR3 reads CASSQRHAETQYF.

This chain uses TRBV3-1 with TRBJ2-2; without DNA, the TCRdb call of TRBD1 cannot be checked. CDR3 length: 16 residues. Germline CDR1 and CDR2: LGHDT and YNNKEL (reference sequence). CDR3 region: CASSQDTDRSPGELFF.

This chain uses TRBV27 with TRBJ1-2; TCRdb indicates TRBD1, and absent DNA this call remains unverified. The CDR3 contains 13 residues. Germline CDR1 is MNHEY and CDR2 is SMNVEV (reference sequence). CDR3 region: CASSPTGFAGYTF.